The rows below give T cell receptor beta chains drawn from one sample of a study of radiotherapy plus CTLA-4 blockade in lung cancer. Using immunoSEQ multiplex PCR, the repertoire was profiled, and TCRdb retains in-frame clones only, with some absent. The repertoire has around 110,000 clones, around 84% of them found once; the top ten carry 3% to 4%. The sequences come from peripheral blood, collected from a patient treated with radiotherapy plus ipilimumab. Receptor source: a human donor with non-small cell lung cancer that progressed on radiotherapy plus ipilimumab. Some clones in this sample may be carry-over from other donors' samples. Each CDR3 is given without its conserved first and last residue.

j_call,cdr3_length,v_call,cdr3_aa
TRBJ2-1,11,TRBV12-5,ASGFRSDNEQF
TRBJ2-1,14,TRBV7-9,ASSPWGDRDRAEQF
TRBJ1-1,12,TRBV7-3,ASSIQTKNTEAF
TRBJ1-2,10,TRBV14,ASSQGGYGYT
TRBJ2-7,11,TRBV6-5,ASSYNSAAEQY
TRBJ2-1,11,TRBV5-1,ASSLDRDNEQF
TRBJ2-5,10,TRBV9,ASSRLEETQY
TRBJ1-6,11,TRBV7-3,ASSQNFVSPLH
TRBJ1-4,13,TRBV7-5,ARSFATEPNEKLF
TRBJ2-2,14,TRBV5-1,ASSSALAGNTGELF
TRBJ2-5,14,TRBV11-1,ASSLGPGYGQETQY
TRBJ1-1,12,TRBV11-3,ASSLWGQLTEAF
TRBJ2-1,13,TRBV5-1,ASSWDLSSYNEQF
TRBJ2-4,11,TRBV4-2,ASSLRSGNIQY
TRBJ2-1,13,TRBV6-6,ASSYSAGSYNEQF
TRBJ2-1,16,TRBV7-9,ASSIPSGEGGPYNEQF
TRBJ2-7,12,TRBV7-6,ASSLLGLSYEQY
TRBJ2-1,13,TRBV11-2,ASSLGLADYNEQF
TRBJ1-1,13,TRBV27,ARNCEPAQNTEAF
TRBJ1-5,14,TRBV7-2,ASSLQGGVGNQPQH
TRBJ2-3,12,TRBV7-2,ASSLAGPTDTQY
TRBJ1-3,11,TRBV5-6,ASSFSGTNTIY
TRBJ1-2,11,TRBV5-1,ASSLGGGSGYT
TRBJ1-5,14,TRBV4-3,ASSQRTGTGNQPQH